The clone carrying this T cell receptor beta chain was seen ten or more times. Its specificity is not known. This entry belongs to a study of T cells in Graves' hyperthyroidism and ophthalmopathy. Study overall: Blood from the periphery was taken at initial diagnosis, before any treatment. Regarding the study as a whole: Ophthalmopathy onset followed model prediction by a median approximately six months. Blood shared most expanded thyroid clonotypes above 0.001.

Disease duration under 2 months; hyperthyroidism patients were aged 18 to 65. RNA transcripts provided the source from which TCR beta CDR3 regions were amplified. TCR CDR3 regions were first amplified by RT-PCR with HTBI primers. TCRdb itself ran the multiplex PCR reads through MiXCR, one entry per CDR3 protein. The table shows 500,000 to 750,000 distinct CDR3 sequences, with approximately 14% occurring only once. Germline V gene data show CDR1 as SGHRS and CDR2 as YFSETQ. The CDR3 is made up of 16 amino acids. V was shortened by 2 bases and J by 3 bases, with 15 bases between the two germline ends. Input material: blood. This chain connects TRBV5-1 to TRBJ1-5; possible D gene TRBD1, 6 bases. The receptor comes from a woman younger than 45 with Graves' hyperthyroidism. The CDR3 DNA reads TGCGCCAGCAGCTTTCGGCCAGGGGCTAACAATCAGCCCCAGCATTTT. This encodes CASSFRPGANNQPQHF.